This TCR beta chain was captured by sequencing in a study of response to subunit inactivated influenza vaccine (dated 2018 in TCRdb). Regarding the complete study: Deep quantitative profiling of the T cell receptor repertoire was used in the study to follow responses to a trivalent subunit inactivated influenza vaccine.

Library preparation employed RT-PCR. Sequenced using an Illumina HiSeq 2500. Clones were called with MiXCR by TCRdb after fastp trimmed the public reads at Q25, and only in-frame beta chains were retained. Identical CDR3 protein sequences are pooled into one entry, listed with their most common genes and DNA. The sample table contains hundreds of thousands of distinct CDR3 sequences; only one count was recorded for over 9.5% of them. Of the sample, about an eighth falls within the top ten clones. What the research found in general, with its limitations: It was suggested by the authors that each seasonal influenza vaccination may recruit only a limited number of new T cells.

The CDR3 runs 13 amino acids, cysteine and phenylalanine included. The entry retains the CDR3 DNA only, 39 bases that are in frame from base 1. The CDR1 and CDR2 encoded by the germline V gene are SGHRS and YFSETQ. V is shortened by 4 bases, J by 3 bases, and the region joining them spans 7 bases. Concerning this clonotype itself: Its antigen target is currently unknown. Base qualities are not at hand, and no much larger clone is one base apart.

The sample's time point label, decoded: around 45 days after influenza vaccine administration. The material was PBMCs from blood, obtained more than 35 days after vaccination. The chain joins TRBV5-1 to TRBJ2-2; a tentative D call is TRBD1 (5 bases match). The sequence derives from a man aged 50 to 60 who received an inactivated influenza vaccine. Donor details come from another sample of the same person, matched by shared clones. The sequenced DNA is TGCGCCAGCAGCGGGGCGGACACCGGGGAGCTGTTTTTT. The resulting protein is CASSGADTGELFF.